Sequencing of this TCR beta chain was carried out in a study of blood T cell repertoires in COVID-19. In germline, CDR1 is SGHTA, CDR2 FQGTGA. The CDR3 length is 16 residues. J was trimmed by 2 bases and V by 4 bases; bases with no gene match: 0. The data were produced by immunoSEQ multiplex PCR, yet TCRdb's version contains in-frame clones alone and is incomplete. In the table there are approximately 220,000 clones, 80% to 90% of which are singletons. The receptor's source is a woman aged 50 to 65 with acute or convalescent COVID-19. V gene TRBV7-3 combines with J gene TRBJ2-1; 15 bases line up with TRBD2. Sequenced sample: peripheral blood. CDR3 sequence reads: CASSWTSGGAYNEQFF. In nucleotides, the CDR3 is TGTGCCAGCAGCTGGACTAGCGGGGGGGCCTACAATGAGCAGTTCTTC.